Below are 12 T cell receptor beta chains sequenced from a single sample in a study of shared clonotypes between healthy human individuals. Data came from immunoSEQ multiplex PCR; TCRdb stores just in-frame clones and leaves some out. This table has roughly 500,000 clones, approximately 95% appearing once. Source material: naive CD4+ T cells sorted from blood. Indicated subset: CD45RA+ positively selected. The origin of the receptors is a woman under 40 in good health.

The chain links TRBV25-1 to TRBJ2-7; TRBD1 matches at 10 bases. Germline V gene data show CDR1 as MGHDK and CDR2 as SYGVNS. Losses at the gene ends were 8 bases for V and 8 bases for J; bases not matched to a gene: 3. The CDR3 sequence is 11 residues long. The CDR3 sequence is CASRQGAKQYF. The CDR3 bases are TGTGCCAGCCGACAGGGGGCAAAGCAGTACTTC.

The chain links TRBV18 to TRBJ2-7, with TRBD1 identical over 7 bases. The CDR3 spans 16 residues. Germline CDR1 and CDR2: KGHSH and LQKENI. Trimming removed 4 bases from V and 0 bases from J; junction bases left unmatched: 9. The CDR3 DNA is TGTGCCAGCTCACTAAAGGGACAGTCCGTCTCCTACGAGCAGTACTTC. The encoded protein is CASSLKGQSVSYEQYF.

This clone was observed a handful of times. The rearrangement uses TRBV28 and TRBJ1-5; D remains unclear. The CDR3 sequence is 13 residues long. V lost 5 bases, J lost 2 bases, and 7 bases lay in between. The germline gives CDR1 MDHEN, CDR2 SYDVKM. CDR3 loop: CASSRSGNQPQHF. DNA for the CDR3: TGTGCCAGCAGTCGTAGTGGCAATCAGCCCCAGCATTTT. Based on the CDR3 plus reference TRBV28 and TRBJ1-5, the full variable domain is DVKVTQSSRYLVKRTGEKVFLECVQDMDHENMFWYRQDPGLGLRLIYFSYDVKMKEKGDIPEGYSVSREKKERFSLILESASTNQTSMYLCASSRSGNQPQHFGDGTRLSIL.

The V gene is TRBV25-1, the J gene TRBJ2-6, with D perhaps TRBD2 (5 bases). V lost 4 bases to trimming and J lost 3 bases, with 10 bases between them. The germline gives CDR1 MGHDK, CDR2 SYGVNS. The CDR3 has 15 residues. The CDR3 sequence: CASSVAGVGANVLTF. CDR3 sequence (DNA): TGTGCCAGCAGTGTCGCCGGGGTTGGGGCCAACGTCCTGACTTTC.

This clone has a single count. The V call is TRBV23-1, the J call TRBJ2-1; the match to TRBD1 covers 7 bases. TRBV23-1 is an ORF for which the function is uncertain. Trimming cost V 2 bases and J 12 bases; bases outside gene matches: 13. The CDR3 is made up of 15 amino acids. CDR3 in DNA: TGCGCCAGCAGTCAAGGACAGGTGATGGTGGTCGGGCAGTTCTTC. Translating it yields CASSQGQVMVVGQFF.

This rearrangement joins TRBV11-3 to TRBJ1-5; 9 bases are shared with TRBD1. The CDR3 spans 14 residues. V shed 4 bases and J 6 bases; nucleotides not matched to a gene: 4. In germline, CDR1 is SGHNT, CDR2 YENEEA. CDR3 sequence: CASSSTGGGQPQHF. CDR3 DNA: TGTGCCAGCAGCTCGACAGGGGGAGGTCAGCCCCAGCATTTT.

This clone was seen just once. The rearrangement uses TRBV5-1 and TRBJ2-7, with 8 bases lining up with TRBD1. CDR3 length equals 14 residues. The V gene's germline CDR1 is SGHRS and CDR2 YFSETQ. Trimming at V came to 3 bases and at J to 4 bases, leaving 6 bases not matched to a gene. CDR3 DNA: TGCGCCAGCAGCTCGGGACAGGAACTGTACGAGCAGTACTTC. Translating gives CASSSGQELYEQYF.

The CDR3 DNA reads TGTGCCAGTAGTATCGAGGGACAGTCCCGTTATAGCAATCAGCCCCAGCATTTT. Translating it yields CASSIEGQSRYSNQPQHF. V is TRBV19 and J is TRBJ1-5; 7 bases are shared with TRBD1. Per germline, CDR1 LNHDA and CDR2 SQIVND (reference sequence). The ends lost 3 bases at V and 0 bases at J; junction bases unmatched: 11. The CDR3 runs 18 residues.

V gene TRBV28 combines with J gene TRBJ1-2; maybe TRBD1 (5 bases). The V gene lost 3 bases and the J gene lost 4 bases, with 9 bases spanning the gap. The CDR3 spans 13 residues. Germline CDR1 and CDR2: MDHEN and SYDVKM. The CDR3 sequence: CASSFEGLYGYTF. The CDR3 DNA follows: TGTGCCAGCAGTTTCGAGGGACTCTATGGCTACACCTTC.

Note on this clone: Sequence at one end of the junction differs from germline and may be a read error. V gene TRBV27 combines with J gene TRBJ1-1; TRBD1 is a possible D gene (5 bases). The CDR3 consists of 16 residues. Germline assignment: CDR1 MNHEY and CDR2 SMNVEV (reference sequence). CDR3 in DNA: TGTGCCAGCAGTTCCCGGCAGGGCGGTGGGAACTCTGAAGCTTTCTTT. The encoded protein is CASSSRQGGGNSEAFF.

The CDR3 region is CASSLEQGLSNEKLFF. The CDR3 DNA follows: TGCGCCAGCAGCTTGGAACAGGGGCTGTCTAATGAAAAACTGTTTTTT. The chain recombines TRBV5-1 with TRBJ1-4; 7 bases are a match to TRBD1. CDR1 and CDR2 from the germline V gene are SGHRS and YFSETQ. The CDR3 loop spans 16 amino acids. Germline trimming cut 0 bases from V and 3 bases from J; bases unmatched to any gene: 5.

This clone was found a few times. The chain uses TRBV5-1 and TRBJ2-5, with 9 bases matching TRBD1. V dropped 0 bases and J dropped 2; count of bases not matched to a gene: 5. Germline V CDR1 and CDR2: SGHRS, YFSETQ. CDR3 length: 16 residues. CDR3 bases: TGCGCCAGCAGCTTGGACTACAGGGGGCTTCAAGAGACCCAGTACTTC. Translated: CASSLDYRGLQETQYF.